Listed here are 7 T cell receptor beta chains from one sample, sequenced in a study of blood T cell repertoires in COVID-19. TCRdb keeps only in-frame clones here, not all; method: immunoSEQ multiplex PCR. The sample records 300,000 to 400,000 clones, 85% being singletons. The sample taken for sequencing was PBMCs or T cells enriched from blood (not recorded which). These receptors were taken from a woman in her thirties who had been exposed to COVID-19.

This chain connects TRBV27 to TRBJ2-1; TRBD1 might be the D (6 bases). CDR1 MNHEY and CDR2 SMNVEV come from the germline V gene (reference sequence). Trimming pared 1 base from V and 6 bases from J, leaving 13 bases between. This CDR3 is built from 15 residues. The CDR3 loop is CASSLFWDTRNEQFF. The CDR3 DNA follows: TGTGCCAGCAGTTTATTCTGGGACACGCGCAATGAGCAGTTCTTC.

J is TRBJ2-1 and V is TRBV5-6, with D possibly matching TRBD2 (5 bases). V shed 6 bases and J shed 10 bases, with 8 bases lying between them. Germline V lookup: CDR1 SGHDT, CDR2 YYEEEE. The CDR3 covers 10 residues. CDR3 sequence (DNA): TGTGCCAGCATCGAGGGCGAGCAGTTCTTC. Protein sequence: CASIEGEQFF. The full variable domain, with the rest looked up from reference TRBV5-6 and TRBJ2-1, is DAGVTQSPTHLIKTRGQQVTLRCSPKSGHDTVSWYQQALGQGPQFIFQYYEEEERQRGNFPDRFSGHQFPNYSSELNVNALLLGDSALYLCASIEGEQFFGPGTRLTVL.

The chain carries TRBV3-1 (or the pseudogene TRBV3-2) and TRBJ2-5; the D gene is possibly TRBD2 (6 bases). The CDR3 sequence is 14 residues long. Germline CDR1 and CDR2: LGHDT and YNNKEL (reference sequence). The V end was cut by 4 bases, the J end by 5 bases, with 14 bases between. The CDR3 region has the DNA TGTGCCAGCAGCCCAAATCCGGGAGAGGAGACCCAGTACTTC. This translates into CASSPNPGEETQYF.

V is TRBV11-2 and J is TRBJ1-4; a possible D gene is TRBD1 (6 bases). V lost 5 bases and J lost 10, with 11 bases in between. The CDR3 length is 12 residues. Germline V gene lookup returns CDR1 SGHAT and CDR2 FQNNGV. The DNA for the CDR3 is TGTGCCAGCAGCCCCCAACAGGGAAAACTGTTTTTT. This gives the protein CASSPQQGKLFF. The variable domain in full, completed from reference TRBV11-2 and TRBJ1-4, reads EAGVAQSPRYKIIEKRQSVAFWCNPISGHATLYWYQQILGQGPKLLIQFQNNGVVDDSQLPKDRFSAERLKGVDSTLKIQPAKLEDSAVYLCASSPQQGKLFFGSGTQLSVL.

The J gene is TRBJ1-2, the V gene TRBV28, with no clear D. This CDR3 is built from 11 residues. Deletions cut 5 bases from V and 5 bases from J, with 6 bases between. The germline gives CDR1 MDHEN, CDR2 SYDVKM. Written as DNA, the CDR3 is TGTGCCAGCAGTACACGATATGGCTACACCTTC. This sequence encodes CASSTRYGYTF.

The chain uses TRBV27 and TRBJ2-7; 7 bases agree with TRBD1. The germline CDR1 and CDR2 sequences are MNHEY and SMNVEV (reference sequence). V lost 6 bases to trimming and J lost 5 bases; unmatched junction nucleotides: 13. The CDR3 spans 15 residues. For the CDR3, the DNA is TGTGCCAGCAGCCCCCAAGTAGGGGGCGCTCACGAGCAGTACTTC. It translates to CASSPQVGGAHEQYF.

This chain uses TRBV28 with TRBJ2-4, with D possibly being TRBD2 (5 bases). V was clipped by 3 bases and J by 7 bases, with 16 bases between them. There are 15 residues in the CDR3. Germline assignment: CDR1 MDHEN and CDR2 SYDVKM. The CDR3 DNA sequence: TGTGCCAGCAGTTTTGTCACGATGGAGGTCAACATTCAGTACTTC. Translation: CASSFVTMEVNIQYF.